The T cell receptor (beta chain) described here comes from a study of Ad26.COV2.S vaccination and SARS-CoV-2 variants. This CDR3 region has 13 residues. Germline V gene data show CDR1 as LNHDA and CDR2 as SQIVND (reference sequence). The V end was cut by 9 bases, the J end by 1 base, with 11 bases between. Treatment given: about 20 received Ad26.COV2.S at low or high dose, single or two shots; five or six received placebo; per-sample allocation not given. Specimen acquisition occurred on day 63 following the initial vaccine or placebo injection. Donation was by an adult aged 18-55 years who was in Boston. Findings and caveats of the study: There was reportedly substantial breadth in spike-specific CD8+ and CD4+ T cell responses after vaccination.

Only in-frame clones appear in the TCRdb table, and some are missing; sequencing was by immunoSEQ multiplex PCR. The sample has about 480,000 clones, 87% seen once; the top ten hold roughly 13%. Comments on this clone: Its antigen remains unknown.

The receptor's source is a person aged 18-60 years who received the Ad26.COV2.S COVID-19 vaccine or a placebo. Here the sequenced sample was peripheral blood, taken in a trial of Ad26.COV2.S vaccine versus placebo. The chain joins TRBV19 to TRBJ2-3; no definite D call. DNA of the CDR3: TGTGCCAGCCGGTATAGAGGCACAGATACGCAGTATTTT. Protein: CASRYRGTDTQYF.